These 5 T cell receptor beta chains came from one sample sequenced in a study of long-term antiretroviral therapy in people with HIV. An immunoSEQ assay, version v3.0, was performed at survey level. Profiling relied on immunoSEQ multiplex PCR, and the TCRdb table lists in-frame clones only, not all of them. The data hold approximately 26,000 clones, with around 79% observed a single time. The source was unsorted PBMCs, collected 1.2 years after starting antiretroviral therapy. These receptor sequences come from a woman aged 40 to 50 with HIV.

This chain joins TRBV6-1 and TRBJ1-1, with TRBD1 as a possible D gene (5 bases). CDR1 is MNHNS and CDR2 is SASEGT in the germline V gene. The CDR3 extends over 13 amino acids. Trimming took off 5 bases at V and 3 bases at J, with 10 bases between the two ends. This CDR3 is CASSHLQDTEAFF. Written as DNA, the CDR3 is TGTGCCAGCAGTCACCTACAGGACACTGAAGCTTTCTTT.

J is TRBJ2-3 and V is TRBV2; 7 nucleotides match TRBD1. J was trimmed by 6 bases and V by 9 bases; bases with no gene match: 6. The CDR3 is 12 amino acids. Germline V gene lookup returns CDR1 SNHLY and CDR2 FYNNEI. The CDR3 reads CARRSQGDTQYF. CDR3 nucleotide sequence: TGTGCCAGGAGATCACAGGGGGATACGCAGTATTTT.

This chain uses TRBV19 with TRBJ1-4; D remains ambiguous. CDR1 LNHDA and CDR2 SQIVND come from the germline V gene (reference sequence). The CDR3 loop spans 15 amino acids. V was trimmed by 1 base and J by 4 bases, leaving 10 bases between them. The CDR3 is CASSIGLPNNEKLFF. The CDR3 nucleotides read TGTGCCAGTAGTATAGGTCTTCCGAATAATGAAAAACTGTTTTTT.

V usage is TRBV19 and J usage is TRBJ1-2; D call uncertain. V was cut by 3 bases and J by 10 bases, with 12 bases left in between. The CDR3 sequence is 12 residues long. Germline lookup yields CDR1 LNHDA and CDR2 SQIVND (reference sequence). The CDR3 DNA follows: TGTGCCAGTAGTATGGAGGGCATTTCCTACACCTTC. Translation gives CASSMEGISYTF.

V is TRBV5-1 and J is TRBJ2-4, with D unresolved. Germline V lookup: CDR1 SGHRS, CDR2 YFSETQ. V lost 4 bases and J 7 bases, leaving 18 bases between the germline ends. The CDR3 spans 15 residues. CDR3 amino acids: CASSTQDARSNIQYF. CDR3 coding DNA: TGCGCCAGCAGCACCCAGGACGCCCGTTCCAACATTCAGTACTTC.